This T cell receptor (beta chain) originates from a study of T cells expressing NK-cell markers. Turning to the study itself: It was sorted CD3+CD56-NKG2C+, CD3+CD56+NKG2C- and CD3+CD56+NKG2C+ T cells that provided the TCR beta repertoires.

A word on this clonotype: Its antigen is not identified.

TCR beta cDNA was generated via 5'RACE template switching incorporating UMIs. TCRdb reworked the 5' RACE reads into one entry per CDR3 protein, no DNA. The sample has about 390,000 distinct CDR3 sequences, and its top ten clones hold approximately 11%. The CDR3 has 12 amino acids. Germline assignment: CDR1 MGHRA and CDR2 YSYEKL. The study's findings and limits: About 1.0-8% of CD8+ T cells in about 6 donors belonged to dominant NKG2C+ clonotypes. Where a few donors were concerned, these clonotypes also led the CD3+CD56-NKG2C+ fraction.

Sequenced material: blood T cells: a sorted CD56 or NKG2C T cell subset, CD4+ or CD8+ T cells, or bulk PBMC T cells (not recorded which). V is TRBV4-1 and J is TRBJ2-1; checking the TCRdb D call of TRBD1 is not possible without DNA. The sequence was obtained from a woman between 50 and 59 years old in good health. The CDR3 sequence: CASSTEGVEQFF.